Listed below are T cell receptor beta chains from one sample, sequenced in a study of blood T cells in healthy people across ages. TCRdb independently ran MiXCR on the 5' RACE reads; one entry per CDR3 protein. The sample lists roughly 2 million distinct CDR3 sequences, about 50% occurring once. The material sequenced was blood. These receptors all come from a woman aged 40 to 55 in good health. Each CDR3 is given with its conserved first and last residue. D genes are given only for firm matches. Part of the rows lack a size; the others show once, few, many or a class for expanded clones.

j_call v_call clone_size d_call cdr3_nt cdr3_aa
TRBJ2-1 TRBV24-1 few TRBD1 TGTGCCACCAGTGAACCGGGACAGGCAATCCATGAGCAGTTCTTC CATSEPGQAIHEQFF
TRBJ2-1 TRBV4-3 few - TGCGCCAGCAGCCAATTTAGAGGGGACCTGTACAATGAGCAGTTCTTC CASSQFRGDLYNEQFF
TRBJ1-2 TRBV29-1 - TRBD1 TGCAGCGTTGTTGCCTCCGGGACAGGGATTAGAAACTATGGCTACACCTTC CSVVASGTGIRNYGYTF
TRBJ2-4 TRBV20-1 - TRBD2 TGCAGTGCTAGAGATCGACTAGCTAGTGCAGCCAAAAACATTCAGTACTTC CSARDRLASAAKNIQYF
TRBJ2-5 TRBV28 - - TGTGCCAGCAGTTTATTCAGTACGGACCAAGAGACCCAGTACTTC CASSLFSTDQETQYF
TRBJ2-1 TRBV7-3 - TRBD2 TGTGCCAGCGGCCCGGTCGCGGGGGGGAATTACAATGAGCAGTTCTTC CASGPVAGGNYNEQFF
TRBJ1-2 TRBV29-1 few - TGCAGCGTTGGTATCGGGGGGGCCTCCCACTATGGCTACACCTTC CSVGIGGASHYGYTF
TRBJ1-4 TRBV20-1 few - TGCAGTGCTATAAAAGGGCGGGCTAATGAAAAACTGTTTTTT CSAIKGRANEKLFF
TRBJ2-4 TRBV5-1 few TRBD1 TGCGCCAGCAGCTTCGGGGACCCGACAGGGGGAATTCAGTACTTC CASSFGDPTGGIQYF
TRBJ1-2 TRBV6-5 few TRBD1 TGTGCCAGCAGAACCAGACAGGGTTACTATGGCTACACCTTC CASRTRQGYYGYTF
TRBJ1-1 TRBV20-1 - TRBD1 TGCAGTGCAGGAGCTGGGACAGGAAGCACTGAAGCTTTCTTT CSAGAGTGSTEAFF
TRBJ2-1 TRBV27 - - TGTGCCAGCAGTTTATCCCCCGGGACGGCAGCCTACAATGAGCAGTTCTTC CASSLSPGTAAYNEQFF
TRBJ2-5 TRBV18 - - TGTGCCAGCCCACCACTGGGAGACCAAGAGACCCAGTACTTC CASPPLGDQETQYF
TRBJ2-6 TRBV11-2 - - TGTGCCAGCAGTCGGACGGACAGAGCCGCCAACGTCCTGACTTTC CASSRTDRAANVLTF
TRBJ2-5 TRBV14 - - TGTGCCAGCAGCCCAGCCCGTAGGGGCTGGGAGACCCAGTACTTC CASSPARRGWETQYF
TRBJ1-2 TRBV28 - - TGTGCCAGCAGCCTTACTAACTATAGCTACACCTTC CASSLTNYSYTF
TRBJ1-2 TRBV21-1 few - TGTGCCAGCACTCCCCGCGGACAGCTTAACTATGGCTACACCTTC CASTPRGQLNYGYTF
TRBJ2-3 TRBV5-6 - - TGTGCCAGCAGCATGAGGACTGGGAGGACAGATACGCAGTATTTT CASSMRTGRTDTQYF
TRBJ2-2 TRBV9 - TRBD1 TGTGCCAGCAGCGCTGGGACAGGGGTCCCCGGGGAGCTGTTTTTT CASSAGTGVPGELFF
TRBJ1-2 TRBV14 - TRBD1 TGTGCCAGCAGCCATTCAGGGGACAGGGCTCCTCATGGCTACACCTTC CASSHSGDRAPHGYTF
TRBJ2-1 TRBV6-4 - TRBD2 TGTGCCAGCAGGACGCCCACGGGAGGAGCGGTAGCGGGGCGCCTGAGCTCCTACAATGAGCAGTTCTTC CASRTPTGGAVAGRLSSYNEQFF
TRBJ2-4 TRBV4-2 - - TGTGCCAGCAGCCAGCCGACAGGTACCTTAGCCAAAAACATTCAGTACTTC CASSQPTGTLAKNIQYF
TRBJ2-7 TRBV29-1 many TRBD1 TGCAGCGTTGACTCCGGACAGGGTATCTACGAGCAGTACTTC CSVDSGQGIYEQYF
TRBJ2-1 TRBV7-8 - TRBD2 TGTGCCAGCAGCTTTTTAAGCGGGGGGGCCTACAATGAGCAGTTCTTC CASSFLSGGAYNEQFF
TRBJ2-5 TRBV5-1 - - TGCGCCAGCAGCTTGATCCCCCCAGACACCCAAGAGACCCAGTACTTC CASSLIPPDTQETQYF
TRBJ2-5 TRBV11-1 few - TGTGCCAGCAGCTTAGGGAGCTTCCGGGAGACCCAGTACTTC CASSLGSFRETQYF
TRBJ1-4 TRBV3-1 - TRBD1 TGTGCCAGCAGCCAAGCTCCCCTGACAGGGGGTGATGAAAAACTGTTTTTT CASSQAPLTGGDEKLFF
TRBJ2-7 TRBV4-1 few TRBD2 TGCGCCAGCAGCCCGCGCCCAAGGAGAGCGGGGTTCTACGAGCAGTACTTC CASSPRPRRAGFYEQYF
TRBJ2-7 TRBV4-3 - TRBD2 TGCGCCAGCAGCCAAGACCAGGGAGGGGCCTTCGAGCAGTACTTC CASSQDQGGAFEQYF
TRBJ2-4 TRBV12-1 - - TGTGCCAGCAGCTTTGACCCTCAGAGAGAGTCGGACATTCAGTACTTC CASSFDPQRESDIQYF
TRBJ2-5 TRBV27 few TRBD2 TGTGCCAGCAGTTTCGCGGGGGGGCCGGAAGAGACCCAGTACTTC CASSFAGGPEETQYF
TRBJ1-1 TRBV13 few - TGTGCCAGCAGCCCCAGATGGACCCCGAACACTGAAGCTTTCTTT CASSPRWTPNTEAFF
TRBJ2-6 TRBV15 - TRBD1 TGTGCCACCAGCAGGGTCTCCGGGACAGGGGGCTTAGGGGCCAACGTCCTGACTTTC CATSRVSGTGGLGANVLTF
TRBJ1-2 TRBV6-2/TRBV6-3 - - TGTGCCAGCAGTTACGTAGAGGTCGGTGGCTACACCTTC CASSYVEVGGYTF
TRBJ2-5 TRBV6-2/TRBV6-3 - TRBD2 TGTGCCAGCAGAAACAGCGGGGAGGAGACCCAGTACTTC CASRNSGEETQYF
TRBJ1-2 TRBV7-2 - - TGTGCCAGCAGCTTAACCCCAGGGATCTTTGGTGGCTACACCTTC CASSLTPGIFGGYTF
TRBJ2-1 TRBV20-1 few TRBD2 TGCAGTGCCGTCGTAGCGGGGGGGCCATACAATGAGCAGTTCTTC CSAVVAGGPYNEQFF
TRBJ1-4 TRBV7-2 - - TGTGCCAGCAGCCCCGGACAGAATGAAAAACTGTTTTTT CASSPGQNEKLFF
TRBJ2-1 TRBV7-2 - TRBD2 TGTGCCGGCAGCCCCGGGGGGGCCCCCTACAATGAGCAGTTCTTC CAGSPGGAPYNEQFF
TRBJ1-2 TRBV4-3 - TRBD1 TGCGCCAGCAGCCAAGATCTGCAGGGGGCGACCGGTGATGGCTACACCTTC CASSQDLQGATGDGYTF
TRBJ2-4 TRBV12-3/TRBV12-4 - - TGTGCCAGCAGTTTAGGAGGGGCTGGCAAAAACATTCAGTACTTC CASSLGGAGKNIQYF
TRBJ2-3 TRBV7-2 - - TGTGCCAGCAGCGGGTGGGATACGCAGTATTTT CASSGWDTQYF
TRBJ2-1 TRBV2 - TRBD2 TGTGCCAGCAGTTTACTAGCGGGGGACCCCTACAATGAGCAGTTCTTC CASSLLAGDPYNEQFF
TRBJ1-6 TRBV6-6 - TRBD1 TGTGCCAGCAGAGTTACAGGGGATGGCGACACCCTCCACTTT CASRVTGDGDTLHF
TRBJ2-5 TRBV6-5 - - TGTGCCAGCAGTTACACAGGGTTCGTACAAGAGACCCAGTACTTC CASSYTGFVQETQYF
TRBJ1-1 TRBV13 - TRBD1 TGTGCCAGCAGCCCCGACAGGGGCCCTGAAGCTTTCTTT CASSPDRGPEAFF
TRBJ2-3 TRBV7-2 - - TGTGCCAGCAGCTTATGGGACCAGGCCTTGGGAACGCAGTATTTT CASSLWDQALGTQYF
TRBJ2-1 TRBV7-9 few - TGTGCCAGCAGCTTATATCTCGGGGGCGAGCAGTTCTTC CASSLYLGGEQFF
TRBJ2-1 TRBV6-5 few TRBD1 TGTGCCAGCAGTAGGGACAGGGGGTTCTACAATGAGCAGTTCTTC CASSRDRGFYNEQFF
TRBJ1-2 TRBV6-5 - TRBD1 TGTGCCAGCAGTTATTCCGACAGGGGCGGCTATGGCTACACCTTC CASSYSDRGGYGYTF
TRBJ2-1 TRBV7-9 - - TGTGCCAGCAGCCGGTCGGGCATGGGCACCTCCTACAATGAGCAGTTCTTC CASSRSGMGTSYNEQFF
TRBJ2-1 TRBV15 few TRBD2 TGTGCCACCAGCAAGACGAAGCGGGGGTCCCGGGGCAATGAGCAGTTCTTC CATSKTKRGSRGNEQFF
TRBJ2-6 TRBV7-9 few - TGTGCCAGCAGCCTCGCGCTCGGGACCGTGAGCTCTGGGGCCAACGTCCTGACTTTC CASSLALGTVSSGANVLTF
TRBJ2-7 TRBV2 few TRBD1 TGTGCCAGCAGTGAAACCGCAGGGGGACCCTCCTACGAGCAGTACTTC CASSETAGGPSYEQYF
TRBJ2-5 TRBV25-1 - - TGTGCCGGCGGCACCGGGGAGACCCAGTACTTC CAGGTGETQYF
TRBJ2-3 TRBV3-1 - TRBD2 TGTGCCAGCAGCCATGGCGCTAGCGGAAGCACAGATACGCAGTATTTT CASSHGASGSTDTQYF
TRBJ2-1 TRBV7-2 - - TGTGCCAGCGCGGCGGGACAGCTTGAGCAGTTCTTC CASAAGQLEQFF
TRBJ2-5 TRBV6-1 - - TGTGCCAGCAGCCCGAACGAGAGAGGGCAAGAGACCCAGTACTTC CASSPNERGQETQYF